The 17 T cell receptor beta chains below all came from one sample that was sequenced in a study of blood T cell repertoires in COVID-19. Here immunoSEQ multiplex PCR was the method, and the copy in TCRdb shows in-frame clones only, minus some. The repertoire has about 350,000 clones, about 87% of them found once; the top ten carry 5.3%. The sample was PBMCs or T cells enriched from blood (not recorded which). The receptors originated from a woman in her 30s who had recovered from COVID-19.

This clone was counted between two and nine times. This sequence joins TRBV30 and TRBJ1-3; D is unresolved. This CDR3 has 11 amino acids. Germline CDR1 and CDR2: GTSNPN and SVGIG (reference sequence). Trimming pared 2 bases from V and 8 bases from J, leaving 7 bases between. The CDR3 region has the DNA TGTGCCTGGAGTTTCGGGGACACCATATATTTT. Translated, it gives CAWSFGDTIYF.

This rearrangement joins TRBV7-9 to TRBJ2-1; D remains ambiguous. CDR3 length: 12 residues. Trimming pared 5 bases from V and 8 bases from J, leaving 10 bases between. The germline CDR1 and CDR2 sequences are SEHNR and FQNEAQ (reference sequence). This chain's CDR3 is CASSPTYDEQFF. CDR3 nucleotide sequence: TGTGCCAGCAGCCCAACTTATGATGAGCAGTTCTTC.

The chain recombines TRBV21-1 with TRBJ1-2; the D call in the table, TRBD1, was not verified against the DNA. TRBV21-1 is termed a pseudogene. The CDR3 has 15 amino acids. The CDR3 spells CASSKIQTGGCGYTF. For the CDR3, the DNA is TGTGCCAGCAGCAAAATCCAGACAGGGGGCTGTGGCTACACCTTC.

V usage is TRBV5-1 and J usage is TRBJ1-2; 7 bases align to TRBD1. This CDR3 spans 13 amino acids. Germline V CDR1 and CDR2: SGHRS, YFSETQ. V dropped 4 bases and J dropped 11; count of bases not matched to a gene: 11. This CDR3 is CASSSRDSLRYTF. The CDR3 nucleotides are TGCGCCAGCAGCAGCCGGGACAGCCTAAGGTACACCTTC.

This chain joins TRBV28 and TRBJ1-2; tentative D call: TRBD1 (5 bases). Trimming took 5 bases from V and 3 from J, leaving 16 bases between them. Germline assignment: CDR1 MDHEN and CDR2 SYDVKM. This CDR3 is built from 15 residues. The CDR3 region is CASSRLNVGDYGYTF. For the CDR3, the DNA is TGTGCCAGCAGTCGTCTAAACGTAGGGGACTATGGCTACACCTTC.

Regarding this clone: This specimen includes other DNA sequences encoding the same CDR3. CDR3 coding DNA: TGTGCCAGCAGTGAAGAAGAGTATGGCTACACCTTC. Residues: CASSEEEYGYTF. The chain couples TRBV2 to TRBJ1-2; D unclear. The V gene's germline CDR1 is SNHLY and CDR2 FYNNEI. Trimming took off 1 base at V and 5 bases at J, with 5 bases between the two ends. The CDR3 length is 12 residues.

The J gene is TRBJ2-1, the V gene TRBV10-2; TRBD2 matches at 12 bases. V shed 5 bases, J shed 9 bases, and the junction held 5 bases outside the gene matches. Germline V gene lookup returns CDR1 WSHSY and CDR2 SAAADI. The CDR3 contains 14 residues. The CDR3 protein is CASSPGLAGFEQFF. The CDR3 bases are TGCGCCAGCAGTCCGGGACTAGCGGGTTTTGAGCAGTTCTTC.

This chain's CDR3 is CASSPGLANEQFF. The CDR3 nucleotides read TGTGCCAGCTCACCTGGACTAGCCAATGAGCAGTTCTTC. The chain recombines TRBV18 with TRBJ2-1; TRBD2 aligns across 8 bases. CDR3 length: 13 amino acids. CDR1 and CDR2 (germline): KGHSH, LQKENI. Unmatched junction bases numbered 1, after V lost 3 bases and J lost 6 bases.

A few counts support this clone. V usage is TRBV6-1 and J usage is TRBJ1-5; TRBD1 might be the D (6 bases). This CDR3 is built from 15 residues. The V end lost 2 bases, the J end lost 0 bases, and 8 bases lay between the germline ends. CDR1 MNHNS and CDR2 SASEGT come from the germline V gene. In nucleotides, the CDR3 is TGTGCCAGCAGTGAATTGACAGGTAGCAATCAGCCCCAGCATTTT. Its protein product is CASSELTGSNQPQHF.

The chain recombines TRBV10-3 with TRBJ1-1; D is undetermined. V was trimmed by 6 bases and J by 4 bases, leaving 18 bases between them. Germline V gives CDR1 ENHRY, CDR2 SYGVKD. The CDR3 has 15 amino acids. CDR3 sequence (DNA): TGTGCCATCAGGGACTCGGGTCCGGCTGGCACTGAAGCTTTCTTT. Protein product: CAIRDSGPAGTEAFF.

CDR3 nucleotides: TGTGCCAGCAGTCCAGGGGGTTGGAACACTGAAGCTTTCTTT. It specifies CASSPGGWNTEAFF. The V gene is TRBV28, the J gene TRBJ1-1; 7 nucleotides line up with TRBD1. Germline values: CDR1 MDHEN, CDR2 SYDVKM. V trimming: 5 bases; J trimming: 1 base; junction bases outside the gene matches: 4. CDR3 length: 14 amino acids.

The DNA for the CDR3 is TGTGCCAGCAGCGGACTAGCTGTGGGGACCCAGTACTTC. As protein: CASSGLAVGTQYF. This chain uses TRBV7-9 with TRBJ2-5; 8 bases align to TRBD2. The CDR3 sequence is 13 residues long. V shed 5 bases, J shed 7 bases, and the junction held 6 bases outside the gene matches. The germline V gene has CDR1 SEHNR and CDR2 FQNEAQ (reference sequence).

Only a few counts were recorded for this clone. The chain has TRBV6-5 and TRBJ2-3, with TRBD1 as a possible D gene (6 bases). This CDR3 is 13 amino acids long. Germline lookup yields CDR1 MNHEY and CDR2 SVGAGI. V was trimmed by 8 bases and J by 6 bases, leaving 15 bases between them. The CDR3 DNA is TGTGCCAGCGTCTGGGGGCTCGGGGATACGCAGTATTTT. Protein sequence: CASVWGLGDTQYF.

This clone was counted between two and nine times. This chain links TRBV7-2 with TRBJ1-2, with 7 bases fitting TRBD1. Trimming at V came to 1 base and at J to 3 bases, leaving 5 bases not matched to a gene. The CDR3 is 15 amino acids. Per germline, CDR1 SGHTA and CDR2 FQGNSA. CDR3 sequence (DNA): TGTGCCAGCAGCTTAGGAAGGGGGCCTCACTATGGCTACACCTTC. It specifies CASSLGRGPHYGYTF.

A note on this clone: Other DNA sequences in the same sample also yield this CDR3. As DNA, the CDR3 is TGTGCCAGCAGTGGAGATACTGGGGCCAACGTCCTGACTTTC. Translating it yields CASSGDTGANVLTF. The chain is built from TRBV2 and TRBJ2-6, with D uncertain. V was clipped by 4 bases and J by 2 bases, with 6 bases between them. The CDR3 covers 14 residues. CDR1 SNHLY and CDR2 FYNNEI come from the germline V gene.

The chain employs TRBV5-5 and TRBJ2-5; 9 positions match TRBD2. Trimming at V came to 1 base and at J to 1 base, leaving 5 bases not matched to a gene. The V gene's germline CDR1 is SGHKS and CDR2 YYEKEE (reference sequence). The CDR3 is 16 residues long. CDR3 amino acids: CASSLSLAGSQETQYF. For the CDR3, the DNA is TGTGCCAGCAGCTTGAGCCTAGCGGGGTCCCAAGAGACCCAGTACTTC.

The chain has TRBV6-5 and TRBJ2-4; 11 bases are a match to TRBD2. V trimming: 7 bases; J trimming: 10 bases; junction bases outside the gene matches: 6. CDR3 length equals 13 residues. CDR1 and CDR2 from the germline V gene are MNHEY and SVGAGI. Here the CDR3 DNA reads TGTGCCAGCATCACTAGCGGGGGCCCTATTCAGTACTTC. Translating gives CASITSGGPIQYF.